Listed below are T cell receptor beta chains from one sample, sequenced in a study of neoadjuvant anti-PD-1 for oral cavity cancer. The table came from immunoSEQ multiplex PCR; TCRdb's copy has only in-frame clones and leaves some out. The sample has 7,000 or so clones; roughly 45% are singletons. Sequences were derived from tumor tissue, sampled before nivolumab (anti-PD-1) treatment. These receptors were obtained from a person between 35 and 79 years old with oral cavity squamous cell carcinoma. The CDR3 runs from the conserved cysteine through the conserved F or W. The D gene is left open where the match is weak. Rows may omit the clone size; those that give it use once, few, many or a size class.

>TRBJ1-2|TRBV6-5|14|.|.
TGTGCCAGCAGTTACGGGTCAGGGACGGGTGGCTACACCTTC
CASSYGSGTGGYTF
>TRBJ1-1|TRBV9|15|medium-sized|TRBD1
TGTGCCAGCAGCTATACAGGGGTGCCCAACACTGAAGCTTTCTTT
CASSYTGVPNTEAFF
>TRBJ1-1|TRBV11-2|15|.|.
TGTGCCAGCAGGCCTGTTCGTGGCGGAGGGACTGAAGCTTTCTTT
CASRPVRGGGTEAFF
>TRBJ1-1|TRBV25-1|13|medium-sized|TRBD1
TGTGCCAGCAGTGAATGGGACAGAACCGGAGCTTTCTTT
CASSEWDRTGAFF
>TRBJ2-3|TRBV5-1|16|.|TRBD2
TGCGCCAGCAGCTTGGGGGTAGCGGGGAGGTCAGATACGCAGTATTTT
CASSLGVAGRSDTQYF
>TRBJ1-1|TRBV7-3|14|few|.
TGTGCCAGCAGGTTAGGTTCCCAAGGGACTGAAGCTTTCTTT
CASRLGSQGTEAFF
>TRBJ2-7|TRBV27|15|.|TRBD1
TGTGCCAGCAGTTTTGCCTCGGACAGGACCTACGAGCAGTACTTC
CASSFASDRTYEQYF
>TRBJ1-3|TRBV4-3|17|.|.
TGCGCCAGCAGCCAAGATGGGTGGATAAGAACTGGAAACACCATATATTTT
CASSQDGWIRTGNTIYF
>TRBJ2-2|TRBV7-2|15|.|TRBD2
TGTGCCAGCAGCCAAGCGGGGTCCGTTCACGGGGAGCTGTTTTTT
CASSQAGSVHGELFF
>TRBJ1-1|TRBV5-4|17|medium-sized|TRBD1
TGTGCCAGCAGCCCGGCCCCCGGGACAGGGAGGAACACTGAAGCTTTCTTT
CASSPAPGTGRNTEAFF
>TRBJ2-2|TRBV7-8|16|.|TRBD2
TGTGCCAGCAGCCCTACGGGGGGGCTTGTCACCGGGGAGCTGTTTTTT
CASSPTGGLVTGELFF
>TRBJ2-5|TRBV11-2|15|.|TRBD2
TGTGCCAGCAGCTTAGCGGGGGGGCCGGTAGAGACCCAGTACTTC
CASSLAGGPVETQYF
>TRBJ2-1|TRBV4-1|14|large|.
TGCGCCAGCAGCCCCCAGGTGGGGTGGGGTGAGCAGTTCTTC
CASSPQVGWGEQFF
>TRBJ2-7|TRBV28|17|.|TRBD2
TGTGCCAGCAGCCAAGGACTAGCGGGGGGTTACTCCTACGAGCAGTACTTC
CASSQGLAGGYSYEQYF
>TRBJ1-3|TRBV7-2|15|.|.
TGTGCCAGCAGCTTAAAGCCGGGCTCTGGAAACACCATATATTTT
CASSLKPGSGNTIYF
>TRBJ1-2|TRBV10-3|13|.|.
TGTGCCACCCTGGGGGGGGCTAACTATGGCTACACCTTC
CATLGGANYGYTF
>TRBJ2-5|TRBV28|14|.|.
TGTGCCAGCAGTTTGAGTGCGGGTTTTGAGACCCAGTACTTC
CASSLSAGFETQYF
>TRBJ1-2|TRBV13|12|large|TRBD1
TGTGCCAGCAGCTGGACAGGGGATGGCTACACCTTC
CASSWTGDGYTF
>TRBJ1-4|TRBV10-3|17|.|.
TGTGCCATCAGTGAGTCTGTATTTGGTCAGTTTGGCGAAAAACTGTTTTTT
CAISESVFGQFGEKLFF
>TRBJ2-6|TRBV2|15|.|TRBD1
TGTGCCAGCAGTGGACAGGGATCTGGGGCCAACGTCCTGACTTTC
CASSGQGSGANVLTF
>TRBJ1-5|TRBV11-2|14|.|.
TGTGCCAGCAGTTTAGGAGGGTTCAATCAGCCCCAGCATTTT
CASSLGGFNQPQHF
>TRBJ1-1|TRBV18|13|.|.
TGTGCCAGCTCAACCAGGGGGAACACTGAAGCTTTCTTT
CASSTRGNTEAFF
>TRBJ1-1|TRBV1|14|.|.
TGCACCAGCCGAGAGAGTACGGGGAACACTGAAGCTTTCTTT
CTSRESTGNTEAFF
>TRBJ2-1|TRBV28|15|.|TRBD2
TGTGCCAGCATGCCCCAGGGACTAAGTGGGTATGAGCAGTTCTTC
CASMPQGLSGYEQFF
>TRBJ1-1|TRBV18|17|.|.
TGTGCCAGCTCACCTCCAAACCAAGAAGGGAGGAACACTGAAGCTTTCTTT
CASSPPNQEGRNTEAFF
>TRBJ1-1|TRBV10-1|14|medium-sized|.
TGCGCCAGCAGTGAGGGCCGGGAGAACACTGAAGCTTTCTTT
CASSEGRENTEAFF
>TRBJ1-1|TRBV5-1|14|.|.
TGCGCCAGCAGTTTCCAAGGGGGGGACACTGAAGCTTTCTTT
CASSFQGGDTEAFF
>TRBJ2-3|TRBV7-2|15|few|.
TGTGCCAGCAGCTTCCAGGCGTCTAGCACAGATACGCAGTATTTT
CASSFQASSTDTQYF
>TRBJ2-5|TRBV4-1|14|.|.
TGCGCCAGCAGCCAACCCGGGAGTGCGGAGACCCAGTACTTC
CASSQPGSAETQYF
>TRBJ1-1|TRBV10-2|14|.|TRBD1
TGCGCCAGCCGACAGGGATCTTTTAACACTGAAGCTTTCTTT
CASRQGSFNTEAFF
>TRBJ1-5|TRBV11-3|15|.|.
TGTGCCAGCAGCTTAGAGCCCCAGGTGGGCCAGCCCCAGCATTTT
CASSLEPQVGQPQHF
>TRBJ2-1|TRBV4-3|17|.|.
TGCGCCAGCAGCCAAGATGCCTTTCGGGTCGCCTACAATGAGCAGTTCTTC
CASSQDAFRVAYNEQFF
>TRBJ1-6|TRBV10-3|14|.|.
TGTGCCATCGCGGGTGGGGCAGGAGATTCACCCCTCCACTTT
CAIAGGAGDSPLHF
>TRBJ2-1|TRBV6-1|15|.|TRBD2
TGTGCCAGCAGTGAAGCTAGCGGGGGGTACAATGAGCAGTTCTTC
CASSEASGGYNEQFF